This T cell receptor (beta chain) came from a study of monozygotic twins with inflammatory bowel disease. Regarding the study as a whole: The data did not back a single strong IBD-associated clonotype or signal.

Germline V gene data show CDR1 as MNHEY and CDR2 as SMNVEV (reference sequence). This CDR3 comprises 12 residues. With respect to this clonotype: Its antigen is currently unknown.

Researchers isolated total RNA from whole blood without sorting T cells. The UMIs contained a 6-nucleotide sample barcode. They were added by template switching during cDNA synthesis. Following a re-call of the 5' RACE reads, TCRdb has one entry per CDR3 protein and lacks DNA. The sample has approximately 400,000 distinct CDR3 sequences. V and J are TRBV27 and TRBJ2-1. The sequence was collected from a human donor with ulcerative colitis or Crohn's disease, or a healthy co-twin of an affected twin (not recorded which). Sequencing was done on a sample of blood. The CDR3 sequence: CASSQWDNEQFF.